This paragraph covers one T cell receptor (beta chain) sequence. Its matching antigen is unknown. Germline lookup yields CDR1 SGHTA and CDR2 FQGNSA. CDR3 length equals 12 residues. Between the trimmed V and J ends, which lost 5 bases and 7 bases, there was a span of 8 bases. The data were obtained in a study of T-cell memory formation after mild COVID-19. Findings and limits, study-wide: For contracting clones, CD4+ ones sat mainly in CM and EM, CD8+ in EMRA.

Constant-segment primers served in 5'RACE that generated TCR alpha and TCR beta cDNA libraries bearing sample barcodes and UMIs. TCRdb reprocessed the 5' RACE reads via MiXCR and lists one record per CDR3 protein. This sample has 350,000 or so distinct CDR3 sequences, with less than 25% found just once. The TCR was taken from a man aged 18 to 35 who had mild COVID-19 (a few samples of this study predate the infection). Cell type and time point are not known. J is TRBJ1-4 and V is TRBV7-2; D unresolved. The sequenced sample was PBMCs or a T cell subset sorted from them (not recorded which). CDR3 region: CASSPGFEKLFF. The CDR3 region has the DNA TGTGCCAGCAGCCCGGGGTTTGAAAAACTGTTTTTT.